Listed here is a single T cell receptor beta chain. This clonotype was observed many times. The clone's antigen remains unknown. Base quality data are lacking; no much larger clone is found one base away. The sample originates from a study of T cells in Graves' hyperthyroidism and ophthalmopathy (dated by TCRdb to between 2018 and 2021). About the investigation overall: Peripheral blood was collected at initial diagnosis, before any treatment. To identify TCR V-J signatures that set the groups apart, the researchers used a discovery cohort of 100 patients, made up of roughly 45 with Graves' ophthalmopathy and 55 to 65 with stable Graves' hyperthyroidism. Prospective prediction of ophthalmopathy was tested in an independent validation cohort consisting of fewer than 20 hyperthyroidism patients and over 15 patients who later progressed to ophthalmopathy. For training and testing, the 95 to 100 patients in the discovery cohort were randomly divided in a 7:3 ratio. Thyroid tissue and blood T-cell repertoires from six Graves' hyperthyroidism patients were also compared in the study. Following sampling, methimazole starting at 30 mg daily was given to hyperthyroidism patients, and high-dose intravenous methylprednisolone was given to ophthalmopathy patients. The paper reports TCR Vbeta CDR3 sequencing of approximately 130 peripheral blood samples: approximately 41 ophthalmopathy, 70 to 85 hyperthyroidism and around 17 progressor patients. Results the study describes overall, beyond this receptor: A model built on a 13 V-J signature distinguished ophthalmopathy from stable hyperthyroidism, reaching around 88% sensitivity and 81.08% specificity in cross-validation and 80%/75% in testing. In validation, the model predicted progression to ophthalmopathy a median of 6.5 months before onset, with 70% to 71% sensitivity and about 75% specificity. No statistical method was used to fix the sample size in advance, and group allocation was not hidden from the investigators. Most expanded thyroid clonotypes (frequency above 0.001) were also detected in blood, suggesting blood repertoires may reflect thyroid immune responses.

Graves' hyperthyroidism was defined as stable when no progression to ophthalmopathy occurred over 18 months of follow-up. Hyperthyroidism patients were aged 18 to 65 years and newly diagnosed, with disease duration of less than 2 months. Exclusion was applied to patients with uncontrolled infections, other autoimmune diseases, pregnancy or lactation. Diagnoses were established on the basis of clinical symptoms, serum thyroxine and TRAb, thyroid ultrasound, and orbital computed tomography. PBMCs were isolated from about 9 ml of fresh peripheral blood by Ficoll-Paque density gradient centrifugation. Trizol reagent was used to extract total RNA, and RNA quality was then checked on an Agilent 2100 Bioanalyzer. V is trimmed back by 5 bases and J by 1 base, and the junction contains 8 bases that no gene match accounts for. CDR1 and CDR2 (SGHRS, YFSETQ) derive from the germline V gene. The CDR3 runs 15 residues from the cysteine to the phenylalanine. CDR3 DNA is the only sequence kept; it has 45 bases, read in frame from the first base.

TCR beta CDR3 regions were amplified from RNA transcripts. The TCR CDR3 was subjected to a first round of RT-PCR using the HTBI primer set and the Qiagen OneStep RT-PCR kit. Libraries were constructed in a second round of multiplex PCR, after which size selection and purification were carried out. Sequencing of the libraries was done on an Illumina HiSeq2000 using paired-end 100 bp reads. The paper's data handling went like this. SOAPnuke was used to process the raw data, with reads discarded if the reads contained adapters or uncalled bases, had a mean Phred below 15, or lacked an exact constant-primer or identifier match. COPE v1.2.5 was used to merge high-quality paired reads, and clonotypes were defined as unique nucleotide sequences. MiTCR v1.1 was used to align the clonotypes against IMGT TRBV, TRBD and TRBJ reference segments. The analysis was restricted to V-J combinations with a frequency above 0.0001, which together covered 99% to 99.2% of the repertoires. The TCS score was defined as the ratio of F50 (clonal expansion) to E x V (chaos), calculated using BLOSUM62-based TCRdist between CDR3 peptides within each V-J. Welch's t-statistics and random forest reduced 500 to 550 V-J features to about 13, which were used in a naive Bayes classifier (R e1071). TCRdb reprocessed the public reads (quality trimming at Q25 with fastp, clone calling with MiXCR) and kept in-frame beta chains. Rows with one shared CDR3 protein collapse into an entry with the most common genes and DNA. The V and J calls, along with clone size, are taken from TCRdb and not from the paper's own processing. This sample comprises some 560,000 distinct CDR3 sequences, less than 20% of them detected only once. About 7% of the sample is held by the ten biggest clonotypes.

Sequenced: blood. The TCR comes from a woman between 25 and 40 years old with Graves' hyperthyroidism. The rearrangement combines TRBV5-1 with TRBJ2-7, with TRBD2 matching 8 junction bases. The CDR3 protein: CASRSSGRLSYEQYF. The DNA sequence is as follows: TGCGCCAGCAGATCCAGCGGGAGACTATCCTACGAGCAGTACTTC.